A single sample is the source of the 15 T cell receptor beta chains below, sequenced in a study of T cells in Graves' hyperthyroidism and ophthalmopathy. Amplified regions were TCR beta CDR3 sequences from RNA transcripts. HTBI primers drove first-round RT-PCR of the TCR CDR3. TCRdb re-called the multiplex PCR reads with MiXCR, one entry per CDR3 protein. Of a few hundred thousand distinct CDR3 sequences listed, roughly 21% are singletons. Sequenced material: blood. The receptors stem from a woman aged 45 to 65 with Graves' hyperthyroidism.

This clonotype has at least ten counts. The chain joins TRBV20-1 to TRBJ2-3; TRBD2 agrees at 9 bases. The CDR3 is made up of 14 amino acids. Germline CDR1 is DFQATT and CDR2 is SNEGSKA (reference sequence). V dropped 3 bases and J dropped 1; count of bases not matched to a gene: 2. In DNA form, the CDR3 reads TGCAGTGCTAGCGTAGCGGGGGGCACAGATACGCAGTATTTT. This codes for CSASVAGGTDTQYF.

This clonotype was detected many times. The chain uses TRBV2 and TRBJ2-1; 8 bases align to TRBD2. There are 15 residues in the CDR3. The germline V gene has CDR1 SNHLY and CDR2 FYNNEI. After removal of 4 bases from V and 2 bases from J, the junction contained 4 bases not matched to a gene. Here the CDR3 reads CASSVLAVPYNEQFF. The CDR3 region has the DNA TGTGCCAGCAGTGTACTAGCGGTCCCCTACAATGAGCAGTTCTTC.

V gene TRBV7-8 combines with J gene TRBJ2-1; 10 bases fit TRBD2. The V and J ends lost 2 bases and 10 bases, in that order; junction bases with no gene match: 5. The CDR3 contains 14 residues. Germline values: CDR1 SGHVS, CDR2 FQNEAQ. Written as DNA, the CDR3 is TGTGCCAGCAGCTTACAGACTAGCGGGCAGGAGCAGTTCTTC. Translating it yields CASSLQTSGQEQFF. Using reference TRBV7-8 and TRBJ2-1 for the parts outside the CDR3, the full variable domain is GAGVSQSPRYKVAKRGQDVALRCDPISGHVSLFWYQQALGQGPEFLTYFQNEAQLDKSGLPSDRFFAERPEGSVSTLKIQRTQQEDSAVYLCASSLQTSGQEQFFGPGTRLTVL.

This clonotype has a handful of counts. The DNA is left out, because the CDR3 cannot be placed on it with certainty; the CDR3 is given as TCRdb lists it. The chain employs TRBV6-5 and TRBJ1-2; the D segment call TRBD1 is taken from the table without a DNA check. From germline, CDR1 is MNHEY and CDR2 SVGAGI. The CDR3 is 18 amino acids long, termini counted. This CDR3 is CASSSFRASGRDRYGYTF.

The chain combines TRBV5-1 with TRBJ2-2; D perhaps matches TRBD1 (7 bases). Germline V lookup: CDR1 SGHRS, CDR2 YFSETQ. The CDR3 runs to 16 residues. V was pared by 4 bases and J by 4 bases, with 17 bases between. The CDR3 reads CASSLRQGGSTGELFF. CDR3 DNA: TGCGCCAGCAGCCTTCGACAGGGAGGAAGCACCGGGGAGCTGTTTTTT. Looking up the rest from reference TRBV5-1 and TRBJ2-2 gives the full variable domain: KAGVTQTPRYLIKTRGQQVTLSCSPISGHRSVSWYQQTPGQGLQFLFEYFSETQRNKGNFPGRFSGRQFSNSRSEMNVSTLELGDSALYLCASSLRQGGSTGELFFGEGSRLTVL.

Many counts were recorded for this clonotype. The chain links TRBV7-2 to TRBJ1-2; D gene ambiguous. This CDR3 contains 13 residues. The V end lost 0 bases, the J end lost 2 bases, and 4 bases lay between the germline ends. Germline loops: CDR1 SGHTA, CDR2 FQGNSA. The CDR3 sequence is CASSLAINYGYTF. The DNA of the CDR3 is TGTGCCAGCAGCTTAGCGATCAACTATGGCTACACCTTC.

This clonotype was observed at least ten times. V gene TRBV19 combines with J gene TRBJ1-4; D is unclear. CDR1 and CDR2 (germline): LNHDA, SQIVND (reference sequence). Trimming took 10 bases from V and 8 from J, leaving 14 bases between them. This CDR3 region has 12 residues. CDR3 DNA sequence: TGTGCCACGGGTCTCGTCGGGGAAAAACTGTTTTTT. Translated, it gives CATGLVGEKLFF.

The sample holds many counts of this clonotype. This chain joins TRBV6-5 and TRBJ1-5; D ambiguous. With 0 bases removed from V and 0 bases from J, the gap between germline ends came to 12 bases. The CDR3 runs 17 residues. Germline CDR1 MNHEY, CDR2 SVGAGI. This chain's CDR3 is CASSYSMGVGSNQPQHF. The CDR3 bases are TGTGCCAGCAGTTACTCGATGGGCGTAGGTAGCAATCAGCCCCAGCATTTT.

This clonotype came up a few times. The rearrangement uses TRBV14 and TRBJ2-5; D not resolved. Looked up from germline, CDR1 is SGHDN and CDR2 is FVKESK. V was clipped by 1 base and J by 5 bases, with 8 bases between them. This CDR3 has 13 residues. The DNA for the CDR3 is TGTGCCAGCAGCCAAGTTGTGTTGGAGACCCAGTACTTC. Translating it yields CASSQVVLETQYF.

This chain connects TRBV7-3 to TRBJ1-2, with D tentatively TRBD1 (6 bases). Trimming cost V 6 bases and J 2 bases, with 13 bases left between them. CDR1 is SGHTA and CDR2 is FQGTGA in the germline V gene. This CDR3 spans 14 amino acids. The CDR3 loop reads CASSSHDRNYGYTF. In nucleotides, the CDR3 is TGTGCCAGCAGTTCCCATGACAGGAACTATGGCTACACCTTC.

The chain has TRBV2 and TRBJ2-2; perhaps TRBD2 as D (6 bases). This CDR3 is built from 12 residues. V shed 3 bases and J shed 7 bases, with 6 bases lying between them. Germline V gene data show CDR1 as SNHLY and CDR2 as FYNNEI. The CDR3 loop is CASSEGGGELFF. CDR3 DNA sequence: TGTGCCAGCAGTGAGGGGGGCGGGGAGCTGTTTTTT.

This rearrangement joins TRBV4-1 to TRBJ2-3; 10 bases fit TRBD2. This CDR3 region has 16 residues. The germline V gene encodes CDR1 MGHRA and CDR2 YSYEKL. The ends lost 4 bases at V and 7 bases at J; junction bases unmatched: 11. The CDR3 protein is CASSPNGAGGRYTQYF. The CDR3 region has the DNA TGCGCCAGCAGCCCCAACGGAGCGGGGGGGCGGTATACGCAGTATTTT.

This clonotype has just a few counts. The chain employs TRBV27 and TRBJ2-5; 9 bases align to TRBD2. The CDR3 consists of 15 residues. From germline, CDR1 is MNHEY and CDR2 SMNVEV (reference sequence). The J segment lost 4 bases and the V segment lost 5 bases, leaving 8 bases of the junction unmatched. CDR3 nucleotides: TGTGCCAGCAGTCCCCAGGGACTAGCTTCAGAGACCCAGTACTTC. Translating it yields CASSPQGLASETQYF.

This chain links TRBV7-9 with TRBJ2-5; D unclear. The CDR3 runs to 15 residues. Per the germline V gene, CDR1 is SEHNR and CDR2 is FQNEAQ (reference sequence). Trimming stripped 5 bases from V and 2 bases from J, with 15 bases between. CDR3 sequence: CASSLPGLVQETQYF. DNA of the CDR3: TGTGCCAGCAGCCTACCGGGCCTTGTACAAGAGACCCAGTACTTC.

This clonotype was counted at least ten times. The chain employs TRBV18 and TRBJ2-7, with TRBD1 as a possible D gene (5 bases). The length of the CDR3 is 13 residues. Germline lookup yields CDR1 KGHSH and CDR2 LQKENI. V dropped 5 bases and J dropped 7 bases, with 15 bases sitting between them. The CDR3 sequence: CASSSRQSEEQYF. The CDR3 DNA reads TGTGCCAGCTCATCTCGACAGAGTGAGGAGCAGTACTTC.